This T cell receptor beta chain was recorded in a study of Tregs in tolerant kidney transplant recipients. Study at large: Sorted recipient Tregs were expanded on donor B cells with IL-2, restimulated day 11. Sorting after B cell culture yielded CD25+CD127- and 4-1BB+CD40L- CD4+ cells. Sorting used antibodies to exclude donor cells. Notes on the study in general: Activated donor B cell expansion appeared to reveal the most relevant donor-specific TCRbeta repertoire.

Only in-frame clones appear in the TCRdb table, and some are missing; sequencing was by immunoSEQ multiplex PCR. The sample records a few thousand clones, 40% to 50% being singletons. This clone came up once. Its cognate antigen is unknown. Sample: Tregs from blood grown in culture. The TCR was taken from a human donor in good health.

In DNA, the CDR3 is TGTGCCAGCTCACAGCGCGATCAGACTAACTATGGCTACACCTTC. This encodes CASSQRDQTNYGYTF. This chain uses TRBV18 with TRBJ1-2, with unresolved D. The V end was cut by 4 bases, the J end by 0 bases, with 12 bases between. From germline, CDR1 is KGHSH and CDR2 LQKENI. CDR3 length: 15 amino acids.